The 9 T cell receptor beta chains reported below all come from one sample, sequenced in a study of blood T cell repertoires in COVID-19. The repertoire was sequenced with immunoSEQ multiplex PCR; TCRdb's copy has only in-frame clones and lacks some. The sample includes about 140,000 clones, around 79% of them seen just once. The sequenced material came from peripheral blood. These receptors were taken from a man between 60 and 75 years old with acute or convalescent COVID-19.

The chain recombines TRBV28 with TRBJ1-1; D unresolved. Germline values: CDR1 MDHEN, CDR2 SYDVKM. V was trimmed by 6 bases and J by 4 bases, leaving 18 bases between them. The CDR3 sequence is 15 residues long. CDR3 nucleotide sequence: TGTGCCAGCAGGCAACCCCTCCGGGGTCCCACTGAAGCTTTCTTT. This encodes CASRQPLRGPTEAFF.

This clone appeared once. This chain connects TRBV3-1 (or the pseudogene TRBV3-2) to TRBJ2-5; tentatively, D is TRBD2 (6 bases). The CDR3 spans 15 residues. V was clipped by 2 bases and J by 2 bases, with 12 bases between them. Germline V lookup: CDR1 LGHDT, CDR2 YNNKEL (reference sequence). The CDR3: CASSQSSGVQETQYF. The CDR3 bases are TGTGCCAGCAGCCAATCTTCGGGGGTGCAAGAGACCCAGTACTTC.

This clone is medium-sized by share. V is TRBV4-2 and J is TRBJ2-7, with TRBD2 identical over 7 bases. V shed 0 bases, J shed 2 bases, and the junction held 7 bases outside the gene matches. The germline CDR1 and CDR2 sequences are LGHNA and YNFKEQ. This CDR3 spans 16 amino acids. CDR3: CASSQEASGSPYEQYF. The CDR3 DNA is TGTGCCAGCAGCCAAGAAGCTAGCGGTTCCCCCTACGAGCAGTACTTC.

The V gene is TRBV5-1, the J gene TRBJ2-7; a weak D match, TRBD1 (6 bases). Between the trimmed V and J ends, which lost 1 base and 2 bases, there was a span of 10 bases. Germline CDR1 is SGHRS and CDR2 is YFSETQ. CDR3 size: 14 residues. The CDR3 DNA sequence: TGCGCCAGCAGCTTGTCAGGGGAGACCTACGAGCAGTACTTC. Translated, it gives CASSLSGETYEQYF.

The table lists this clone with a few counts. This chain uses TRBV19 with TRBJ2-7, with D possibly TRBD2 on 6 matching bases. V lost 4 bases to trimming and J lost 7 bases, with 14 bases between them. The germline V gene has CDR1 LNHDA and CDR2 SQIVND (reference sequence). The CDR3 is 13 amino acids. CDR3 sequence (DNA): TGTGCCAGTAGTACGGTAAACCGGGGGGAGCAGTACTTC. Amino acid sequence: CASSTVNRGEQYF.

V is TRBV6-5 and J is TRBJ1-4; 9 bases fit TRBD1. Unmatched junction bases numbered 1, after V lost 6 bases and J lost 5 bases. The CDR3 consists of 13 residues. Germline assignment: CDR1 MNHEY and CDR2 SVGAGI. CDR3 region: CASRTGGNEKLFF. CDR3 nucleotide sequence: TGTGCCAGCAGGACAGGGGGGAATGAAAAACTGTTTTTT.

This clone is a singleton in its sample. The chain employs TRBV21-1 and TRBJ2-1; TRBD2 was called by the table and not checked on the DNA. TRBV21-1 is annotated as a pseudogene. The CDR3 spans 15 residues. The CDR3 loop is CASSKWVLAGNEQFF. The CDR3 bases are TGTGCCAGCAGCAAATGGGTACTAGCTGGCAATGAGCAGTTCTTC.

The chain recombines TRBV6-2 or TRBV6-3 with TRBJ2-1; no clear D. Germline CDR1 reads MNHEY; CDR2 reads SVGEGT. The CDR3 spans 14 residues. V was clipped by 0 bases and J by 6 bases, with 9 bases between them. In DNA form, the CDR3 reads TGTGCCAGCAGTTACTCGGCCACGTTCAATGAGCAGTTCTTC. Translated: CASSYSATFNEQFF.

The chain recombines TRBV2 with TRBJ1-6; D is perhaps TRBD1 (6 bases). V lost 7 bases and J lost 5, with 12 bases in between. The CDR3 sequence is 14 residues long. Germline CDR1 reads SNHLY; CDR2 reads FYNNEI. CDR3 DNA sequence: TGTGCCAGCAAATCGGACAGCCATAATTCACCCCTCCACTTT. Its translation is CASKSDSHNSPLHF.